Below are 20 T cell receptor beta chains sequenced from a single sample in a study of T cell repertoires in cytomegalovirus infection. For these receptors, no antigen is known. TCRdb fed the reads into MiXCR, producing one record per CDR3 protein. The sample consists of about 310,000 distinct CDR3 sequences, around 25% of them appearing once. This specimen was cultured PBMCs, taken from culture after CMV antigen stimulation. The receptors were sampled from a human donor in good health (CMV status not recorded). Some clones in this sample may be carry-over from other donors' samples.

V is TRBV7-6 and J is TRBJ2-6; D tentatively reads TRBD1 or TRBD2 (6 bases each). Germline V gives CDR1 SGHVS, CDR2 FNYEAQ. Trimming removed 0 bases at V and 0 bases at J, with 18 bases between. This CDR3 is 20 amino acids long. The CDR3 DNA reads as TGTGCCAGCAGCTTAGCGATAAGGGGGAGGTTCCCCTCTGGGGCCAACGTCCTGACTTTC. It codes for CASSLAIRGRFPSGANVLTF.

The V and J genes are TRBV27 and TRBJ2-3; tentatively, D is TRBD2 (6 bases). The V gene's germline CDR1 is MNHEY and CDR2 SMNVEV (reference sequence). Trimming took off 6 bases at V and 2 bases at J, with 9 bases between the two ends. This CDR3 region has 13 residues. In DNA form, the CDR3 reads TGTGCCAGCAGAGGGACTTTCACAGATACGCAGTATTTT. Translating it yields CASRGTFTDTQYF.

The chain joins TRBV20-1 to TRBJ2-3; TRBD1 matches at 7 bases. This CDR3 contains 17 residues. V lost 1 base and J lost 6; bases outside the gene matches: 16. CDR1 and CDR2 (germline): DFQATT, SNEGSKA (reference sequence). In DNA, the CDR3 is TGCAGTGCTAGAGTGCTTAGACAGGGCCTAGCCCCGGATACGCAGTATTTT. This sequence encodes CSARVLRQGLAPDTQYF.

Only a few counts were recorded for this clonotype. The chain uses TRBV7-8 and TRBJ2-7; D call uncertain. The CDR3 consists of 15 residues. The V end was cut by 5 bases, the J end by 3 bases, with 17 bases between. Germline assignment: CDR1 SGHVS and CDR2 FQNEAQ. CDR3 DNA sequence: TGTGCCAGCAGCGTCAGCCTATCTCTCTTCTACGAGCAGTACGTC. Amino acid sequence: CASSVSLSLFYEQYV.

V is TRBV20-1 and J is TRBJ1-1; D is possibly TRBD1 (5 bases). Per germline, CDR1 DFQATT and CDR2 SNEGSKA (reference sequence). The CDR3 is 15 residues long. Trimming removed 1 base from V and 1 base from J, with 13 bases in between. CDR3 nucleotide sequence: TGCAGTGCTAGAGCCGTTGACAGCCAGAACACTGAAGCTTTCTTT. This encodes CSARAVDSQNTEAFF.

This clonotype was counted between two and nine times. The CDR3 region is CSARISGAVGKLFF. The CDR3 coding sequence is TGCAGTGCTCGAATATCGGGGGCTGTCGGAAAACTGTTTTTT. The rearrangement joins TRBV20-1 to TRBJ1-4, with D perhaps TRBD1 (6 bases). This CDR3 contains 14 residues. CDR1 and CDR2 from the germline V gene are DFQATT and SNEGSKA (reference sequence). Trimming stripped 5 bases from V and 10 bases from J, with 20 bases between.

The CDR3 sequence: CAWSGTGYTEAFF. The DNA for the CDR3 is TGTGCCTGGAGTGGGACAGGGTACACTGAAGCTTTCTTT. The chain carries TRBV30 and TRBJ1-1; 8 bases align to TRBD1. The CDR3 is made up of 13 amino acids. V trimming: 1 base; J trimming: 3 bases; junction bases outside the gene matches: 1. The germline gives CDR1 GTSNPN, CDR2 SVGIG (reference sequence).

This clonotype was found a few times. The rearrangement joins TRBV14 to TRBJ2-3; 7 bases are a match to TRBD2. The CDR3 is 13 residues long. J gave up 4 bases and V 4 bases, and 2 bases lay outside the gene matches. Germline lookup yields CDR1 SGHDN and CDR2 FVKESK. In DNA form, the CDR3 reads TGTGCCAGCAGCCTGCGGGAGTCAGATACGCAGTATTTT. This codes for CASSLRESDTQYF.

Ten or more counts support this clonotype. This rearrangement joins TRBV10-1 to TRBJ2-1, with 8 bases fitting TRBD2. The germline V gene has CDR1 WNHNN and CDR2 SYGVQD (reference sequence). Trimming took 4 bases from V and 8 from J; bases not matched to a gene: 7. CDR3 size: 14 residues. The CDR3 is CASSGGTRWDEQFF. The CDR3, as DNA: TGCGCCAGCAGTGGAGGGACTAGGTGGGATGAGCAGTTCTTC.

In its sample, this clonotype was seen many times. V gene TRBV7-6 combines with J gene TRBJ2-1; D is unclear. The V gene lost 3 bases and the J gene lost 3 bases, with 6 bases spanning the gap. CDR3 length equals 13 residues. Germline CDR1 SGHVS, CDR2 FNYEAQ. CDR3 coding DNA: TGTGCCAGCAGCTTGGAACTCTACAATGAGCAGTTCTTC. It specifies CASSLELYNEQFF.

This clonotype appeared once. The chain has TRBV28 and TRBJ1-2; possible D gene TRBD1, 5 bases. CDR3 size: 14 residues. V gave up 3 bases and J gave up 4 bases, with 12 bases separating them. The germline V gene has CDR1 MDHEN and CDR2 SYDVKM. The CDR3 region is CASSFPGLLYGYTF. The CDR3 nucleotides are TGTGCCAGCAGTTTCCCAGGGCTCCTCTATGGCTACACCTTC.

This clonotype has at least ten counts. The rearrangement joins TRBV20-1 to TRBJ2-5; 12 bases are a match to TRBD2. Trimming removed 3 bases from V and 5 bases from J; junction bases left unmatched: 4. Germline values: CDR1 DFQATT, CDR2 SNEGSKA (reference sequence). CDR3 length: 14 residues. Here the CDR3 reads CSARRTSGMETQYF. The CDR3 bases are TGCAGTGCTAGGAGGACTAGCGGGATGGAGACCCAGTACTTC.

This clonotype was observed a few times. This rearrangement joins TRBV5-1 to TRBJ1-3, with D unclear. The CDR3 covers 14 residues. The V and J ends lost 1 base and 4 bases respectively, with 9 bases between them. The V gene's germline CDR1 is SGHRS and CDR2 YFSETQ. As DNA, the CDR3 is TGCGCCAGCAGCTTGTTAGGGTTCGGAAACACCATATATTTT. Protein sequence: CASSLLGFGNTIYF.

Ten or more counts support this clonotype. The chain uses TRBV7-2 and TRBJ1-2; possible D gene TRBD1, 6 bases. V lost 5 bases and J 4 bases, leaving 20 bases between the germline ends. Germline loops: CDR1 SGHTA, CDR2 FQGNSA. CDR3 length equals 16 residues. The CDR3 region has the DNA TGTGCCAGCAGCCAACCTTTGGGAGGGGGAGGCTATGGCTACACCTTC. Protein: CASSQPLGGGGYGYTF.

The V call is TRBV4-1, the J call TRBJ1-1; 8 nucleotides match TRBD1. The CDR3 is 15 residues long. The junction had 13 bases not matched to a gene; V was cut back by 3 bases and J by 10 bases. Germline V gene data show CDR1 as MGHRA and CDR2 as YSYEKL. CDR3 region: CASSQTGTGYNAAFF. The CDR3 DNA reads as TGCGCCAGCAGCCAGACCGGGACAGGATATAATGCAGCTTTCTTT.

This clonotype was detected many times. This chain links TRBV7-9 with TRBJ1-6; D uncertain. CDR3 length: 15 amino acids. The germline CDR1 and CDR2 sequences are SEHNR and FQNEAQ (reference sequence). V shed 3 bases and J shed 9 bases, with 15 bases lying between them. CDR3 coding DNA: TGTGCCAGCAGCTTTCTTATCCCCGGAGGTTCACCCCTCCACTTT. Translated: CASSFLIPGGSPLHF. The full variable domain, with the rest looked up from reference TRBV7-9 and TRBJ1-6, is DTGVSQNPRHKITKRGQNVTFRCDPISEHNRLYWYRQTLGQGPEFLTYFQNEAQLEKSRLLSDRFSAERPKGSFSTLEIQRTEQGDSAMYLCASSFLIPGGSPLHFGNGTRLTVT.

J is TRBJ2-3 and V is TRBV7-6; D uncertain. Trimming left V 5 bases short and J 3 bases short, with 9 bases between. Germline CDR1 reads SGHVS; CDR2 reads FNYEAQ. The CDR3 is 13 residues long. CDR3 protein: CASSAAETDTQYF. The CDR3 nucleotides are TGTGCCAGCAGCGCAGCTGAGACAGATACGCAGTATTTT.

There are a few counts of this clonotype. This sequence joins TRBV28 and TRBJ2-1; D is perhaps TRBD1 or TRBD2 (5 bases each). CDR1 and CDR2 from the germline V gene are MDHEN and SYDVKM. This CDR3 is built from 11 residues. Trimming stripped 4 bases from V and 9 bases from J, with 7 bases between. CDR3 loop: CASSWDAEQFF. The CDR3 DNA reads as TGTGCCAGCAGTTGGGACGCTGAGCAGTTCTTC.

This clonotype has just a few counts. This sequence joins TRBV12-3 or TRBV12-4 and TRBJ2-3; the match to TRBD2 covers 7 bases. After removal of 3 bases from V and 2 bases from J, the junction contained 11 bases not matched to a gene. The CDR3 is 17 amino acids. CDR3 sequence (DNA): TGTGCCAGCAGTTTCCGGCTAGCGGCCCGTAACACAGATACGCAGTATTTT. Its translation: CASSFRLAARNTDTQYF.

In its sample, this clonotype was seen a few times. The chain links TRBV28 to TRBJ2-1; 8 bases are a match to TRBD2. This CDR3 contains 16 residues. From germline, CDR1 is MDHEN and CDR2 SYDVKM. V dropped 6 bases and J dropped 4; count of bases not matched to a gene: 11. The CDR3 is CASSLSGAGGYNEQFF. CDR3 DNA: TGTGCCAGCAGCCTGTCCGGGGCGGGAGGTTACAATGAGCAGTTCTTC.